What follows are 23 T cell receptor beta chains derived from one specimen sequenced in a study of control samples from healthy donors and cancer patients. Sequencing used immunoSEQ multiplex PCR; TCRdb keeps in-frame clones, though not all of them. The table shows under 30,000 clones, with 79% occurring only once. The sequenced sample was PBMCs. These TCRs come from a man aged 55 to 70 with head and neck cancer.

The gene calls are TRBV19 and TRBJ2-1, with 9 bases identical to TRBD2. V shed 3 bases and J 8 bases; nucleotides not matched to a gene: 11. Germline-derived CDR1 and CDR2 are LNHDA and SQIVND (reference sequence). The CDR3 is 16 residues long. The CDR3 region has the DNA TGTGCCAGTAGTATTTCCGGGGGCGGGAGGGCCTATGAGCAGTTCTTC. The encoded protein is CASSISGGGRAYEQFF. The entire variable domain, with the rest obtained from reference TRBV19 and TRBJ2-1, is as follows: DGGITQSPKYLFRKEGQNVTLSCEQNLNHDAMYWYRQDPGQGLRLIYYSQIVNDFQKGDIAEGYSVSREKKESFPLTVTSAQKNPTAFYLCASSISGGGRAYEQFFGPGTRLTVL.

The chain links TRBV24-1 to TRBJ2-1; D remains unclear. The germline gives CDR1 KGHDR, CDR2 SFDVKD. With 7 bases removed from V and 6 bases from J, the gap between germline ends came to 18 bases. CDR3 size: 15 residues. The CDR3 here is CATSLAGQALNEQFF. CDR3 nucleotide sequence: TGTGCCACCAGCTTGGCCGGTCAAGCCCTCAATGAGCAGTTCTTC.

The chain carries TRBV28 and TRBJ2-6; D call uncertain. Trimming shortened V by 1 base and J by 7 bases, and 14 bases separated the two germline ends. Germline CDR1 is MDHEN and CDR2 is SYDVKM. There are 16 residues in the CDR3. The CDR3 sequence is CASSLYHRVSANVLTF. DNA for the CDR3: TGTGCCAGCAGTTTATATCATCGGGTCTCCGCCAACGTCCTGACTTTC.

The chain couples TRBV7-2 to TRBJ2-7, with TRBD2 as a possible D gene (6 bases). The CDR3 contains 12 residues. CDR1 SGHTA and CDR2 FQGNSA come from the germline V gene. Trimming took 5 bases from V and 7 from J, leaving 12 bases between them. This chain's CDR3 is CASSLTSEEQYF. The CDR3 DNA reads TGTGCCAGCAGCCTGACTAGTGAGGAGCAGTACTTC. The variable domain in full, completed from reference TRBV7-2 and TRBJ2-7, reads GAGVSQSPSNKVTEKGKDVELRCDPISGHTALYWYRQSLGQGLEFLIYFQGNSAPDKSGLPSDRFSAERTGGSVSTLTIQRTQQEDSAVYLCASSLTSEEQYFGPGTRLTVT.

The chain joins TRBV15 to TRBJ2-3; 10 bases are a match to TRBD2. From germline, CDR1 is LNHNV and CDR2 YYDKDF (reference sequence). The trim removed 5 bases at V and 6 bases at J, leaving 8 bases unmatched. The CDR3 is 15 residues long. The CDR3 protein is CATSPSSGSLDTQYF. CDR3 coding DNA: TGTGCCACCAGCCCCTCTAGCGGGAGTTTGGATACGCAGTATTTT.

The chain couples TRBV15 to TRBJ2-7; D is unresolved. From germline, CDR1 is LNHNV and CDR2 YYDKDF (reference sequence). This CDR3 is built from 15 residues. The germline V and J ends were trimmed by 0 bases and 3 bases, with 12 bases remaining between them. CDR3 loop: CATSRDPGFLYEQYF. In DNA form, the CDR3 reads TGTGCCACCAGCAGAGATCCCGGGTTCCTCTACGAGCAGTACTTC.

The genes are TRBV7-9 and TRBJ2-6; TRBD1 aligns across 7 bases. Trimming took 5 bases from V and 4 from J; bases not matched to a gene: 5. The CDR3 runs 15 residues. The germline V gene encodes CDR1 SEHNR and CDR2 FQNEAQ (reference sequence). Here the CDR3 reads CASSLTGSGANVLTF. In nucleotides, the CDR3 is TGTGCCAGCAGCCTGACAGGGTCCGGGGCCAACGTCCTGACTTTC.

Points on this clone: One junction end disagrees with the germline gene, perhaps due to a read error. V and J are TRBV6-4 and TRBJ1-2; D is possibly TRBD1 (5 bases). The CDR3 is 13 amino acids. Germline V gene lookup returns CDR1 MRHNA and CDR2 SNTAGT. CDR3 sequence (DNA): TGTGCCAGCAGCGACTCGACAGCCTATGGCTACACCTTC. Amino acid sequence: CASSDSTAYGYTF.

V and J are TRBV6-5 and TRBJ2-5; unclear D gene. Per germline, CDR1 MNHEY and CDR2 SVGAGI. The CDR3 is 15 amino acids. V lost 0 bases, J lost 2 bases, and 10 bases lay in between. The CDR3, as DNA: TGTGCCAGCAGTTACTCGAATATCGGGCAAGAGACCCAGTACTTC. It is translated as CASSYSNIGQETQYF.

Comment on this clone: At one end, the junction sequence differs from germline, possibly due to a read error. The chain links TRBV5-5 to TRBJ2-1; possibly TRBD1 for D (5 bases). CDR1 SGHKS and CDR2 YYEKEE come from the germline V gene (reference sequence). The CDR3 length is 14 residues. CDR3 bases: TGTGCCAGCAGCTTGGCTTGGGCGGACAATGGGCAGTTCTTC. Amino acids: CASSLAWADNGQFF. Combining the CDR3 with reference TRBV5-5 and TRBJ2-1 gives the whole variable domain DAGVTQSPTHLIKTRGQQVTLRCSPISGHKSVSWYQQVLGQGPQFIFQYYEKEERGRGNFPDRFSARQFPNYSSELNVNALLLGDSALYLCASSLAWADNGQFFGPGTRLTVL.

CDR3 sequence (DNA): TGTGCCAGCAGCCTAGGCCAGAGCTCCTACAATGAGCAGTTCTTC. Translated, it gives CASSLGQSSYNEQFF. This rearrangement joins TRBV11-3 to TRBJ2-1, with D hard to call. The germline V gene encodes CDR1 SGHNT and CDR2 YENEEA. V was shortened by 5 bases and J by 0 bases, with 11 bases between the two germline ends. The CDR3 covers 15 residues.

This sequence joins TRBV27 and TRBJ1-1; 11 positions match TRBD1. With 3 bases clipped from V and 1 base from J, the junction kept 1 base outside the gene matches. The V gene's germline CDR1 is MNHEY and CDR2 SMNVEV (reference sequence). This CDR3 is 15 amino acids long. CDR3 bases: TGTGCCAGCAGTTTTGGGACAGGGGGGAACACTGAAGCTTTCTTT. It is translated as CASSFGTGGNTEAFF.

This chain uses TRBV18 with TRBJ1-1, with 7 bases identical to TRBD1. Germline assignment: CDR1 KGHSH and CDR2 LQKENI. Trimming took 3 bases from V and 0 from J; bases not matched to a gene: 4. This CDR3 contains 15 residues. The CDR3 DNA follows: TGTGCCAGCTCACCCGGGACAGCTATGAACACTGAAGCTTTCTTT. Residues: CASSPGTAMNTEAFF.

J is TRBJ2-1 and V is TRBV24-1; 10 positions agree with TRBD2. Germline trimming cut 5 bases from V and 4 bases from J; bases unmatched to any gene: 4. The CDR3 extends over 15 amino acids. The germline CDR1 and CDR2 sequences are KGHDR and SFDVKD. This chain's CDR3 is CATSGGAGGYNEQFF. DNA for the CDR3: TGTGCCACCAGTGGGGGAGCGGGAGGGTACAATGAGCAGTTCTTC.

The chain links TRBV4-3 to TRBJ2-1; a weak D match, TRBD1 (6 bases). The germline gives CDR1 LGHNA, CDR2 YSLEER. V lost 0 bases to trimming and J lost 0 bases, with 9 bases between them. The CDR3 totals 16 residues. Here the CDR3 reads CASSQDTGSSYNEQFF. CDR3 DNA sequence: TGCGCCAGCAGCCAAGATACAGGGAGCTCCTACAATGAGCAGTTCTTC.

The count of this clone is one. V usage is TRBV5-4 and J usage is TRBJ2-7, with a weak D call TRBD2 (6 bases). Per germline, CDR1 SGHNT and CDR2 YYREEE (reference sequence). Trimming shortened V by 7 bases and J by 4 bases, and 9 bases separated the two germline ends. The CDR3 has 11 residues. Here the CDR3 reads CASGREYEQYF. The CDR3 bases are TGTGCCAGCGGCCGGGAGTACGAGCAGTACTTC. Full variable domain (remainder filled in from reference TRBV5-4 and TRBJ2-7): ETGVTQSPTHLIKTRGQQVTLRCSSQSGHNTVSWYQQALGQGPQFIFQYYREEENGRGNFPPRFSGLQFPNYSSELNVNALELDDSALYLCASGREYEQYFGPGTRLTVT.

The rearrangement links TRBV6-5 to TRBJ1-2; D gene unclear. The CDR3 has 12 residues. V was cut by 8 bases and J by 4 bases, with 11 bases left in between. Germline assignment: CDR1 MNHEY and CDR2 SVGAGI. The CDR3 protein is CASGRSGYGYTF. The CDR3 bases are TGTGCCAGCGGGCGGAGTGGCTATGGCTACACCTTC.

In DNA, the CDR3 is TGCGCCAGCAGCTTGGCTGGAAGGGCCTACGAGCAGTACTTC. It is translated as CASSLAGRAYEQYF. The chain links TRBV5-1 to TRBJ2-7, with D uncertain. Germline V CDR1 and CDR2: SGHRS, YFSETQ. Trimming removed 0 bases from V and 2 bases from J, with 9 bases in between. The CDR3 has 14 amino acids.

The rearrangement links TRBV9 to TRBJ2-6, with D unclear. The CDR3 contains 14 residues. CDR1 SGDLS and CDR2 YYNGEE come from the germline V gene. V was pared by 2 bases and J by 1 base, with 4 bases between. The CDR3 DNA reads TGTGCCAGCAGCGTGAGATCTGGGGCCAACGTCCTGACTTTC. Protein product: CASSVRSGANVLTF.

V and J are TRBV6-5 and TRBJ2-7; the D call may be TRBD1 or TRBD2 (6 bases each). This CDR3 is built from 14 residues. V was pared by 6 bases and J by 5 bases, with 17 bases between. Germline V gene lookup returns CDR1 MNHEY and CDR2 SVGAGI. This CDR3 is CASRSVSGADEQYF. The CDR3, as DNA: TGTGCCAGCAGGTCGGTCTCGGGGGCGGACGAGCAGTACTTC.

The CDR3 DNA sequence: TGTGCCAGCAGCCCGAGCGGGAGGGGATACAATGAGCAGTTCTTC. Protein sequence: CASSPSGRGYNEQFF. The rearrangement joins TRBV6-5 to TRBJ2-1; 10 bases map to TRBD2. CDR1 and CDR2 from the germline V gene are MNHEY and SVGAGI. The CDR3 totals 15 residues. V was clipped by 6 bases and J by 4 bases; unmatched bases: 6.

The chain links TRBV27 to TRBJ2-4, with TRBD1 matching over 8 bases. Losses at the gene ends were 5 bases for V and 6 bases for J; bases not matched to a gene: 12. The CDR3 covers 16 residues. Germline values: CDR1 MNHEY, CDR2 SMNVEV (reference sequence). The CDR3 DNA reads TGTGCCAGCAGTGTTCAGGGGGCGCGGATTGGAAACATTCAGTACTTC. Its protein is CASSVQGARIGNIQYF.

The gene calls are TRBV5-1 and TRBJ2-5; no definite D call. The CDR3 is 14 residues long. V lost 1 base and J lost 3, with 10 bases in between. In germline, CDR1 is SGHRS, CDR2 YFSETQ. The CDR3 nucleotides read TGCGCCAGCAGCTTGCCCGACTTTAAAGAGACCCAGTACTTC. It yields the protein CASSLPDFKETQYF.